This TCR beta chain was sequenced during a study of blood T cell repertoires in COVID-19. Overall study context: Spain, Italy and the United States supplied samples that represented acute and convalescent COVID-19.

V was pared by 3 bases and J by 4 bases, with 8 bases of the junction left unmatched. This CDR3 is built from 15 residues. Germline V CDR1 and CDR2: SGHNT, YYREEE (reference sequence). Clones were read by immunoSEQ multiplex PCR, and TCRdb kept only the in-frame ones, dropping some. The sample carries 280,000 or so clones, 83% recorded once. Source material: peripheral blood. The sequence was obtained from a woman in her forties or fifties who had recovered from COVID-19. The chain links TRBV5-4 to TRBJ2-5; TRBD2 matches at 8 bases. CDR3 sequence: CASSSAGGYSETQYF. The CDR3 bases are TGTGCCAGCAGCTCCGCGGGGGGCTACTCAGAGACCCAGTACTTC.